The entry below gives a single TCR beta chain sequence along with its context. The antigen remains undetermined. This record comes from a study of cytotoxic CD8 clonotypes in ibrutinib-treated CLL. Study-level background: Partial response occurred in 24 patients and complete response in 2; at median about 70 months, approximately 14 remained remitted and 12 progressed.

The sequencing depth, 1 in 200,000 to 1 in 1 million T cells, was the target. Clones were read by immunoSEQ multiplex PCR, and TCRdb kept only the in-frame ones, dropping some. The repertoire includes approximately 130,000 clones, 84% of them detected once, and roughly 3.1% sits in the top ten. Overall study findings and caveats: Treatment left the uncommon public clonotypes either contracted or stable in frequency.

Germline CDR1 is SGHNT and CDR2 is YYREEE (reference sequence). The CDR3 extends over 14 amino acids. Trimming cost V 2 bases and J 0 bases, with 9 bases left between them. The chain joins TRBV5-4 to TRBJ2-7, with D tentatively TRBD1 (6 bases). The TCR sequence derives from a human donor with chronic lymphocytic leukemia. Sequenced material: PBMCs, taken after 24 months of ibrutinib treatment. CDR3 sequence reads: CASSFKGGSYEQYF. The CDR3 nucleotides read TGTGCCAGCAGCTTCAAAGGGGGCTCCTACGAGCAGTACTTC. Combining the CDR3 with reference TRBV5-4 and TRBJ2-7 gives the whole variable domain ETGVTQSPTHLIKTRGQQVTLRCSSQSGHNTVSWYQQALGQGPQFIFQYYREEENGRGNFPPRFSGLQFPNYSSELNVNALELDDSALYLCASSFKGGSYEQYFGPGTRLTVT.